Following are 24 T cell receptor beta chains from one sample sequenced in a study of shared clonotypes between healthy human individuals. The assay was immunoSEQ multiplex PCR, and TCRdb's table has in-frame clones only and misses some. This sample has 1,500,000 or so clones, with about 98.5% found just once. Sequenced sample: naive CD4+ T cells sorted from blood. Subset in this sample: CD45RA+ positively selected. Source of these receptors: a man younger than 40 in good health.

The chain couples TRBV4-3 to TRBJ2-4, with D perhaps being TRBD1 or TRBD2 (5 bases each). From germline, CDR1 is LGHNA and CDR2 YSLEER. This CDR3 is built from 21 residues. The CDR3 DNA is TGCGCGAGAGGGGCGACCAGTGGTCCCATGAGAACGAGTGGGGCCAAAAACATTCAGTACTTC. It translates to CARGATSGPMRTSGAKNIQYF.

This clone showed up just once. The chain employs TRBV7-9 and TRBJ1-4; possible D gene TRBD1, 6 bases. The germline V gene has CDR1 SEHNR and CDR2 FQNEAQ (reference sequence). The CDR3 length is 16 residues. Trimming removed 5 bases at V and 8 bases at J, with 21 bases between. The CDR3 spells CASSPVGAGEGEKLFF. The CDR3 DNA is TGTGCCAGCAGCCCCGTCGGGGCAGGGGAGGGGGAAAAACTGTTTTTT.

The chain is built from TRBV28 and TRBJ2-7; 12 nucleotides line up with TRBD1. The germline V gene has CDR1 MDHEN and CDR2 SYDVKM. V lost 5 bases to trimming and J lost 7 bases; unmatched junction nucleotides: 9. This CDR3 has 15 amino acids. The DNA for the CDR3 is TGTGCCAGCAGTCCTCCGGGACAGGGGGCGCTTGAGCAGTACTTC. Protein sequence: CASSPPGQGALEQYF.

The chain joins TRBV28 to TRBJ2-2; possible D gene TRBD2, 5 bases. The CDR3 is 15 amino acids. Germline loops: CDR1 MDHEN, CDR2 SYDVKM. Trimming left V 2 bases short and J 5 bases short, with 12 bases between. The CDR3 region has the DNA TGTGCCAGCAGTTTAGGGTTTGGGAGTACCGGGGAGCTGTTTTTT. Its translation is CASSLGFGSTGELFF.

The chain couples TRBV11-2 to TRBJ1-4, with 9 bases matching TRBD1. Germline trimming cut 5 bases from V and 4 bases from J; bases unmatched to any gene: 11. The germline gives CDR1 SGHAT, CDR2 FQNNGV. This CDR3 spans 17 amino acids. In DNA, the CDR3 is TGTGCCAGCAGCCACATTACCCGGGGACAGGGTAATGAAAAACTGTTTTTT. Its translation: CASSHITRGQGNEKLFF.

The chain has TRBV19 and TRBJ1-1; 8 nucleotides line up with TRBD1. Germline-derived CDR1 and CDR2 are LNHDA and SQIVND (reference sequence). The CDR3 has 15 residues. The V gene end was trimmed by 5 bases and the J gene end by 3 bases; junction bases not matched to a gene: 8. CDR3: CASSENRGSDTEAFF. CDR3 sequence (DNA): TGTGCCAGTAGTGAAAACAGGGGGTCGGACACTGAAGCTTTCTTT.

The rearrangement uses TRBV5-6 and TRBJ2-7, with a weak D call TRBD1 (6 bases). V lost 6 bases, J lost 6 bases, and 19 bases lay in between. The CDR3 extends over 14 amino acids. Germline-derived CDR1 and CDR2 are SGHDT and YYEEEE. The CDR3 spells CASTQGPGNSEQYF. The CDR3 nucleotides are TGTGCCAGCACCCAGGGGCCGGGGAATTCCGAGCAGTACTTC.

The rearrangement joins TRBV5-4 to TRBJ2-7, with 8 bases aligning to TRBD2. There are 15 residues in the CDR3. Germline CDR1 SGHNT, CDR2 YYREEE (reference sequence). J lost 2 bases, V lost 5 bases, and 9 bases had no gene match. The CDR3 DNA is TGTGCCAGCAGTCAAAGACTAGCGAAACCCTACGAGCAGTACTTC. This translates into CASSQRLAKPYEQYF.

V gene TRBV7-9 combines with J gene TRBJ1-1; D gene uncertain. Trimming left V 5 bases short and J 7 bases short, with 17 bases between. Germline values: CDR1 SEHNR, CDR2 FQNEAQ (reference sequence). The CDR3 runs 14 residues. The CDR3 region is CASSLEVGSGEAFF. CDR3 in DNA: TGTGCCAGCAGCCTAGAGGTAGGGTCGGGTGAAGCTTTCTTT.

The gene calls are TRBV7-2 and TRBJ2-7; 7 bases are shared with TRBD2. V was clipped by 1 base and J by 3 bases; unmatched bases: 3. CDR1 SGHTA and CDR2 FQGNSA come from the germline V gene. The CDR3 spans 14 residues. The CDR3 loop is CASSLGGRIYEQYF. As DNA, the CDR3 is TGTGCCAGCAGCTTAGGCGGGAGAATCTACGAGCAGTACTTC.

The chain links TRBV5-8 to TRBJ2-1; 10 nucleotides align to TRBD2. The V gene end was trimmed by 3 bases and the J gene end by 7 bases; junction bases not matched to a gene: 10. Germline V gene data show CDR1 as SGHTS and CDR2 as YDEGEE. The CDR3 has 16 amino acids. The CDR3 loop is CASSYLAGAQGNEQFF. The CDR3, as DNA: TGTGCCAGCAGCTATCTAGCGGGAGCGCAGGGGAATGAGCAGTTCTTC.

Comments on this clone: The sample contains more than one DNA sequence encoding this CDR3. The chain carries TRBV20-1 and TRBJ2-5; D not resolved. Germline V CDR1 and CDR2: DFQATT, SNEGSKA (reference sequence). V lost 3 bases and J lost 1, with 3 bases in between. The CDR3 is made up of 11 amino acids. CDR3 nucleotides: TGCAGTGCTAGTTCCCAAGAGACCCAGTACTTC. Translated: CSASSQETQYF.

This sequence joins TRBV30 and TRBJ1-2; D call uncertain. V was shortened by 2 bases and J by 5 bases, with 12 bases between the two germline ends. The CDR3 sequence is 13 residues long. Germline V lookup: CDR1 GTSNPN, CDR2 SVGIG (reference sequence). The CDR3 sequence is CAWSNVGNYGYTF. The DNA of the CDR3 is TGTGCCTGGAGTAATGTAGGGAATTATGGCTACACCTTC.

The chain is built from TRBV6-1 and TRBJ1-5, with D perhaps matching TRBD1 (5 bases). The V gene lost 4 bases and the J gene lost 5 bases, with 9 bases spanning the gap. The CDR3 is 13 amino acids. Germline loops: CDR1 MNHNS, CDR2 SASEGT. CDR3 residues: CASSGRGDQPQHF. The CDR3 DNA reads TGTGCCAGCAGTGGACGAGGGGATCAGCCCCAGCATTTT.

The chain links TRBV6-5 to TRBJ1-1; possibly TRBD1 for D (6 bases). The CDR3 contains 16 residues. Germline CDR1 reads MNHEY; CDR2 reads SVGAGI. V was cut by 2 bases and J by 4 bases, with 17 bases left in between. The CDR3 bases are TGTGCCAGCAGTTACGGGGGCGGGGTCGGGGGCACTGAAGCTTTCTTT. Encoded protein: CASSYGGGVGGTEAFF.

On this clone itself: The junction differs from germline at one of its ends, possibly a read error. The chain is built from TRBV7-7 and TRBJ2-3; 7 bases fit TRBD1. The CDR3 runs to 15 residues. Per the germline V gene, CDR1 is SSHAT and CDR2 is FNYEAQ (reference sequence). The CDR3 bases are TGTGCTAGCAGCTTATTGGGACAGCGCACAGATACGCAGTATTTT. It specifies CASSLLGQRTDTQYF.

Comment on this clone: The same CDR3 can be traced to other DNA sequences in this sample. V and J are TRBV19 and TRBJ1-2; D ambiguous. The CDR3 totals 12 residues. Germline CDR1 LNHDA, CDR2 SQIVND (reference sequence). V lost 5 bases to trimming and J lost 4 bases, with 8 bases between them. The CDR3 DNA reads TGTGCCAGTAGTCGAGTTGGCTATGGCTACACCTTC. Translated: CASSRVGYGYTF.

The rearrangement links TRBV7-9 to TRBJ2-7, with 7 bases identical to TRBD1. From germline, CDR1 is SEHNR and CDR2 FQNEAQ (reference sequence). The CDR3 runs 14 residues. V was clipped by 5 bases and J by 4 bases; unmatched bases: 8. CDR3 DNA: TGTGCCAGCAGCACAATACGGGACAGTTACGAGCAGTACTTC. Translating it yields CASSTIRDSYEQYF.

The J gene is TRBJ2-7, the V gene TRBV4-3; 10 nucleotides line up with TRBD2. CDR3 size: 16 residues. Germline CDR1 and CDR2: LGHNA and YSLEER. J lost 7 bases, V lost 0 bases, and 9 bases had no gene match. In nucleotides, the CDR3 is TGCGCCAGCAGCCAAGACCATGGACTAGCGGTTTGGGAGCAGTACTTC. It codes for CASSQDHGLAVWEQYF.

The V and J genes are TRBV14 and TRBJ2-3; D not resolved. Germline assignment: CDR1 SGHDN and CDR2 FVKESK. The CDR3 has 15 residues. The ends were cut back, 2 bases at V and 0 bases at J, with 9 bases in the middle. The CDR3 reads CASSQILQSTDTQYF. As DNA, the CDR3 is TGTGCCAGCAGCCAAATCTTACAGAGCACAGATACGCAGTATTTT.

The chain is built from TRBV5-8 and TRBJ1-2; possible D gene TRBD1, 5 bases. This CDR3 region has 12 residues. The V gene's germline CDR1 is SGHTS and CDR2 YDEGEE. Deletions cut 6 bases from V and 4 bases from J, with 10 bases between. CDR3 protein: CASTRDGYGYTF. As DNA, the CDR3 is TGTGCCAGCACCCGGGACGGCTATGGCTACACCTTC.

V and J are TRBV27 and TRBJ1-2, with D tentatively TRBD1 (5 bases). Germline CDR1 reads MNHEY; CDR2 reads SMNVEV (reference sequence). This CDR3 is 15 amino acids long. The ends were cut back, 2 bases at V and 6 bases at J, with 16 bases in the middle. The CDR3 DNA follows: TGTGCCAGCAGTTTAGTTAAACCTGGGGGTGATGGCTACACCTTC. It codes for CASSLVKPGGDGYTF.

The chain has TRBV28 and TRBJ2-1; no definite D call. This CDR3 region has 11 residues. CDR1 and CDR2 (germline): MDHEN, SYDVKM. V shed 8 bases and J shed 4 bases, with 6 bases lying between them. CDR3 residues: CASCKYNEQFF. CDR3 in DNA: TGTGCCAGCTGCAAGTACAATGAGCAGTTCTTC.

The chain links TRBV28 to TRBJ1-4; the D gene is possibly TRBD1 (5 bases). The V end was cut by 1 base, the J end by 7 bases, with 13 bases between. CDR1 is MDHEN, CDR2 SYDVKM, per germline. There are 15 residues in the CDR3. The CDR3 nucleotides are TGTGCCAGCAGTTTATCTATAGGACAAGGTGAAAAACTGTTTTTT. It yields the protein CASSLSIGQGEKLFF.